Listed here is a single TCR beta chain. Its antigen is unknown. The study drew all its donors from Caucasian adults living in Nashville, Tennessee. Sequencing used immunoSEQ multiplex PCR; TCRdb keeps in-frame clones, though not all of them. In the table there are 450,000 to 500,000 clones, 76% of which are singletons. These data are taken from a study of shared clonotypes between healthy human individuals. Study results and limitations: Only blood underwent sampling, and tissue repertoires likely differ.

Per germline, CDR1 MDHEN and CDR2 SYDVKM. V gave up 2 bases and J gave up 3 bases, with 10 bases separating them. The CDR3 totals 14 residues. Sequenced material: PBMCs. The TCR sequence derives from a woman aged 40 to 55 in good health. Some clones in this sample may be carry-over from other donors' samples. The chain is built from TRBV28 and TRBJ2-5; unclear D gene. The CDR3 loop is CASSLTDGEETQYF. The CDR3 nucleotides read TGTGCCAGCAGTTTAACGGACGGAGAAGAGACCCAGTACTTC.